This T cell receptor beta chain appears in the sequencing data of a study of monozygotic twins with inflammatory bowel disease. Study outcomes and limitations: IBD patients had lower TCRbeta diversity (inverse Simpson) than healthy co-twins.

With respect to this clonotype: The antigen is unknown.

The V gene's germline CDR1 is MDHEN and CDR2 SYDVKM. There are 14 residues in the CDR3. The TCR libraries each used total RNA (3500 ng per library). TCRdb reworked the 5' RACE reads into one entry per CDR3 protein, no DNA. This sample's clone table lists nearly 450,000 distinct CDR3 sequences. The TCR comes from a human donor with ulcerative colitis or Crohn's disease, or a healthy co-twin of an affected twin (not recorded which). Sequenced: blood. The chain employs TRBV28 and TRBJ2-7; the D call from TCRdb, TRBD2, cannot be confirmed without DNA. The CDR3 sequence is CASSSGTTPYEQYF.